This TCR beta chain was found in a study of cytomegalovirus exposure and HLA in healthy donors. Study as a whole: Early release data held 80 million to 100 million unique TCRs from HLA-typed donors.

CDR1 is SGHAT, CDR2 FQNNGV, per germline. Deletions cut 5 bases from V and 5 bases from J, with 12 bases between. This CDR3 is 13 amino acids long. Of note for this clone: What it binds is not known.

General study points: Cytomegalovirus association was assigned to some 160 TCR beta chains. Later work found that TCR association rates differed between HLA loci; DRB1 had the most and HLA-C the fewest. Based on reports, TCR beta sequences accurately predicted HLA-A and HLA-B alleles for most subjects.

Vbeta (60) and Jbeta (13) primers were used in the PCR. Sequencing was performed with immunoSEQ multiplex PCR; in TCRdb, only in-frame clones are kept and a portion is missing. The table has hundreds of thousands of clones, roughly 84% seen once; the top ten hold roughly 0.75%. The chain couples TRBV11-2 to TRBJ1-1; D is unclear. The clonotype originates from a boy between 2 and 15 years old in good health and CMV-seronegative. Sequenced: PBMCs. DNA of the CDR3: TGTGCCAGCAGCCAGGCGGGAGGAACTGAAGCTTTCTTT. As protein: CASSQAGGTEAFF. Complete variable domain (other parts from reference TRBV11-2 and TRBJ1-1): EAGVAQSPRYKIIEKRQSVAFWCNPISGHATLYWYQQILGQGPKLLIQFQNNGVVDDSQLPKDRFSAERLKGVDSTLKIQPAKLEDSAVYLCASSQAGGTEAFFGQGTRLTVV.